These T cell receptor beta chains were read from a single sample in a study of T-cell memory formation after mild COVID-19. MiXCR was run by TCRdb on the 5' RACE reads, yielding one entry per CDR3 protein. The repertoire consists of about 130,000 distinct CDR3 sequences, with about a sixth occurring once and the leading ten covering about 5.2%. The material sequenced was PBMCs or a T cell subset sorted from them (not recorded which). The source of these receptors is a man younger than 35 who had mild COVID-19 (a few samples of this study predate the infection). Cell type and time point are not known. The conserved cysteine and the conserved F or W are not part of the CDR3 here. The D gene is left open where the match is weak.

>TRBV6-2/TRBV6-3|.
ASSTSGGRNEQF
>TRBV7-6|.
ASSAGPGHEQF
>TRBV4-2|.
ASSQDLVPGPNEQF
>TRBV28|TRBD1
ASIPWTGKAGYT
>TRBV2|TRBD2
ASSRSGEAQY
>TRBV12-3/TRBV12-4|.
ASSLRGVGGTEAF
>TRBV27|.
ASSLRMGEETQY
>TRBV10-3|TRBD1
AISAQGDDQPQH
>TRBV3-1|TRBD2
ASSPSGGYYNEQF
>TRBV10-3|.
AISDPMGGGNTEAF
>TRBV7-2|.
ASSLSFTNAEQF
>TRBV4-3|TRBD2
ASSPTVSLPSGGSYEQY
>TRBV7-2|.
ASSSDRQATEAF
>TRBV7-2|.
ASSPHRAATNEKLF
>TRBV6-5|TRBD1
ASSYRKDRGHNYGYT
>TRBV7-2|TRBD1
ASSPWDRPSGNTIY
>TRBV5-1|TRBD1
ASSLGQPGDTQY
>TRBV20-1|.
SASGDPFGQY
>TRBV20-1|TRBD1
SATRHEGAGTDTQY
>TRBV4-2|.
ASSQEEAYLREAF
>TRBV12-3/TRBV12-4|.
ASSAPGLRSYNEQF
>TRBV27|.
ASSLWVGQETQY
>TRBV15|TRBD1
ATSGQGWEKLF
>TRBV14|.
ASSPQGNTGELF
>TRBV12-3/TRBV12-4|.
ASTPEGTEAF
>TRBV10-3|.
AISETPGQPQH
>TRBV3-1|.
ASSPLGQGTDTQY
>TRBV11-2|.
ASSTRNGYQETQY
>TRBV7-2|.
ASSPPRFRELF
>TRBV6-2/TRBV6-3|.
ASGSIYSGANVLT
>TRBV9|TRBD2
ASSVGASGSQETQY
>TRBV7-5|.
ISVPEPNPGTAHYEQY
>TRBV4-1|.
ASSRKWDSPLH
>TRBV6-1|.
ASSTRKSDSPLH
>TRBV20-1|.
SASTGNQETPY
>TRBV10-3|.
AIRVGGSGYT
>TRBV18|TRBD1
ASSGTGLNEQF
>TRBV12-3/TRBV12-4|TRBD1
AIDRGLITNNEQF
>TRBV5-1|.
ASSPAADQPQH
>TRBV5-1|TRBD2
VSSAGLAPETQY
>TRBV7-9|TRBD2
ASRPLAGGAETQY
>TRBV20-1|TRBD2
SARDGTSGSYNEQF
>TRBV7-2|TRBD1
ASSLGGQGIWQF
>TRBV11-2|.
ASSRNWGRTDTQY
>TRBV6-2/TRBV6-3|.
ASSHSPETQY